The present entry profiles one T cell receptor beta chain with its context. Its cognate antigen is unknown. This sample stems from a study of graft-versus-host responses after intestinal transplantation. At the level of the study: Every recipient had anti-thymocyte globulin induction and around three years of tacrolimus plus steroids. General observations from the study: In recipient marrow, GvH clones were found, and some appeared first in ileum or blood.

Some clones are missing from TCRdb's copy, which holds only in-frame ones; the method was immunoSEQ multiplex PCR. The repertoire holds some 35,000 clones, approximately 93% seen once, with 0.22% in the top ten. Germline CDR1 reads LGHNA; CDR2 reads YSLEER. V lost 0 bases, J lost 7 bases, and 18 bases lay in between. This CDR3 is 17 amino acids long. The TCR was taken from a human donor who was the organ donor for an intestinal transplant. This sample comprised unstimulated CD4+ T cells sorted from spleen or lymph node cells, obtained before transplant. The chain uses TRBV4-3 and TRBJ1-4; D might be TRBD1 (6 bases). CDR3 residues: CASSQDHVGQGREKLFF. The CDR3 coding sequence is TGCGCCAGCAGCCAAGATCATGTGGGGCAGGGGCGTGAAAAACTGTTTTTT.